The 5 T cell receptor beta chains below come from one sample, sequenced in a study of blood T cell repertoires in COVID-19 (TCRdb year 2020). Library preparation was by the immunoSEQ multiplex PCR assay. Not all clones reach the TCRdb copy of this immuneACCESS table, which keeps in-frame sequences only. Checked studies attribute under half of the gap to unresolved V genes and leave the rest unexplained. The sample contains some 40,000 clones, 90% to 95% of them found a single time. The top ten hold around 0.39% of the sample. The source material was peripheral blood. Receptors were obtained from a man aged 50-60 years with COVID-19, enrolled during active disease.

The rearrangement joins TRBV3-1 (or the pseudogene TRBV3-2) to TRBJ2-5; 8 bases match TRBD2. Germline values: CDR1 LGHDT, CDR2 YNNKEL (reference sequence). The CDR3 has 15 residues. Trimming cost V 1 base and J 1 base; bases outside gene matches: 2. As DNA, the CDR3 is TGTGCCAGCAGCCAAGTAGCGGGATTCCAAGAGACCCAGTACTTC. This gives the protein CASSQVAGFQETQYF.

This chain uses TRBV3-1 (or the pseudogene TRBV3-2) with TRBJ1-5, with 12 bases matching TRBD1. The germline gives CDR1 LGHDT, CDR2 YNNKEL (reference sequence). V lost 4 bases to trimming and J lost 7 bases; unmatched junction nucleotides: 5. CDR3 length equals 15 residues. The CDR3: CASSPGTGGAQPQHF. Here the CDR3 DNA reads TGTGCCAGCAGCCCCGGGACAGGGGGCGCCCAGCCCCAGCATTTT.

This clone was recorded once. This chain connects TRBV9 to TRBJ1-2; D unresolved. V lost 0 bases and J lost 4, with 4 bases in between. Germline values: CDR1 SGDLS, CDR2 YYNGEE. The CDR3 runs 12 residues. The CDR3 sequence: CASSVASYGYTF. CDR3 nucleotide sequence: TGTGCCAGCAGCGTAGCCAGCTATGGCTACACCTTC.

The rearrangement links TRBV3-1 (or the pseudogene TRBV3-2) to TRBJ2-5, with TRBD2 identical over 7 bases. The germline V gene encodes CDR1 LGHDT and CDR2 YNNKEL (reference sequence). V shed 4 bases and J 7 bases; nucleotides not matched to a gene: 9. The CDR3 has 14 residues. The CDR3 coding sequence is TGTGCCAGCAGCCCCGGACTAGTCGGGGGGACCCAGTACTTC. This encodes CASSPGLVGGTQYF.

The V call is TRBV19, the J call TRBJ1-5; the D gene is possibly TRBD1 (6 bases). The V and J ends lost 6 bases and 0 bases respectively, with 12 bases between them. This CDR3 is 15 amino acids long. The germline gives CDR1 LNHDA, CDR2 SQIVND (reference sequence). This CDR3 is CASRGTHYSNQPQHF. In DNA form, the CDR3 reads TGTGCCAGTAGGGGGACACATTATAGCAATCAGCCCCAGCATTTT.